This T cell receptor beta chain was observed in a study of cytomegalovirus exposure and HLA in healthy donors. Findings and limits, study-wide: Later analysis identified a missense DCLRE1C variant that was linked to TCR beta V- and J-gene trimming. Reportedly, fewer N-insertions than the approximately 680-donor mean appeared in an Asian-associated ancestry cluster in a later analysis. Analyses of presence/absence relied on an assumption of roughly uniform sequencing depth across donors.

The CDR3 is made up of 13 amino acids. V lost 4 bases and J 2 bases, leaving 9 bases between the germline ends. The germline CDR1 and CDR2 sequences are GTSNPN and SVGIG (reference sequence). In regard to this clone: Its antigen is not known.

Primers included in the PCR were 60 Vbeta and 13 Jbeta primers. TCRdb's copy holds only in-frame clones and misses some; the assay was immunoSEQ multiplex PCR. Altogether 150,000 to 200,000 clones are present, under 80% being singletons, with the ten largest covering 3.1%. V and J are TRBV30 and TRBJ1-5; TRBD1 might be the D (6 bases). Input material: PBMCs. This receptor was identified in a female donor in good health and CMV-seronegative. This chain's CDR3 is CAWTRQGNQPQHF. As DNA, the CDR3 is TGTGCCTGGACCCGACAGGGCAATCAGCCCCAGCATTTT.